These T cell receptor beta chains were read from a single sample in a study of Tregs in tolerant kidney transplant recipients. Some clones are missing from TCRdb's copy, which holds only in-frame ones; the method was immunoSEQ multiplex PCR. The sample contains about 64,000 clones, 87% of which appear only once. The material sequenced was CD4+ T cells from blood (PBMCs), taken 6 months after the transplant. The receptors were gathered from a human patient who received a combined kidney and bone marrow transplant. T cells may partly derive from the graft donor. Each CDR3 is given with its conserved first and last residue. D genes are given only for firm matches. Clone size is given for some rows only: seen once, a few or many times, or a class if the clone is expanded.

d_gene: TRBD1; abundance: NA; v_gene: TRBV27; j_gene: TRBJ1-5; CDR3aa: CASSTYDRGRNQPQHF; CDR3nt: TGTGCCAGCAGTACATACGACAGGGGGAGAAATCAGCCCCAGCATTTT
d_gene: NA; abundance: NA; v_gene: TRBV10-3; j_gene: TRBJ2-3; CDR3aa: CAISIALLADTQYF; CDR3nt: TGTGCCATCAGTATAGCACTCTTGGCAGATACGCAGTATTTT
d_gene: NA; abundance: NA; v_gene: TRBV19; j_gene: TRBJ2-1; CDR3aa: CATAGPPGGAQFF; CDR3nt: TGTGCCACCGCCGGGCCTCCGGGCGGGGCGCAGTTCTTC
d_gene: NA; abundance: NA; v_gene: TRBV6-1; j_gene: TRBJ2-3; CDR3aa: CASSGTGIDTQYF; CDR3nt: TGTGCCAGCAGTGGAACAGGGATAGATACGCAGTATTTT
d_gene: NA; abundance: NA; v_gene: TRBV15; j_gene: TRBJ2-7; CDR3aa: CATSRDHPGTYEQYF; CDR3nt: TGTGCCACCAGCAGAGATCATCCAGGGACCTACGAGCAGTACTTC
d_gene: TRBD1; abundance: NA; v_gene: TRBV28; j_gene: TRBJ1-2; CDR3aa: CASSLGTGSRSAYGYTF; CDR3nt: TGTGCCAGCAGTTTAGGGACAGGGTCTAGATCCGCCTATGGCTACACCTTC
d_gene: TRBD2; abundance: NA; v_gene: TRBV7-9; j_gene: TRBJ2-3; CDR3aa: CASSLSIFSGRTDTQYF; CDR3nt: TGTGCCAGCAGCTTATCAATTTTCAGCGGGAGGACAGATACGCAGTATTTT
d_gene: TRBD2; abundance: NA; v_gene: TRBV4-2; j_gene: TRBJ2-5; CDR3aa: CASSPGTSAQETQYF; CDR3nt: TGTGCCAGCAGCCCCGGGACTAGCGCGCAAGAGACCCAGTACTTC
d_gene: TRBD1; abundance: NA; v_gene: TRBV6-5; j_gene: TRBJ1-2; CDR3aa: CASSYLRGTDGYTF; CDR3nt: TGTGCCAGCAGTTACCTCAGGGGGACAGACGGCTACACCTTC
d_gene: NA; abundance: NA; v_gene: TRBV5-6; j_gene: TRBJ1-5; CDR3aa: CASSLRTRVNQPQHF; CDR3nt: TGTGCCAGCAGCCTACGGACAAGGGTCAATCAGCCCCAGCATTTT
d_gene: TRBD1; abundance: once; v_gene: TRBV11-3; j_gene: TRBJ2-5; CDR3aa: CASSTRTGGKETQYF; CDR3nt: TGTGCCAGCAGCACCCGGACAGGGGGCAAAGAGACCCAGTACTTC
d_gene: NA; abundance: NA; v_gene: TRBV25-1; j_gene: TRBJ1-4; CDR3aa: CASSEFGAANEKLFF; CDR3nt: TGTGCCAGCAGTGAATTTGGGGCGGCTAATGAAAAACTGTTTTTT
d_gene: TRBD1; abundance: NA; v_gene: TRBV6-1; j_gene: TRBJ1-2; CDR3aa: CASSTGTGYGYTF; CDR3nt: TGTGCCAGCAGTACCGGGACAGGGTATGGCTACACCTTC
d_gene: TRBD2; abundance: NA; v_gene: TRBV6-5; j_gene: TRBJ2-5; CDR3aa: CASSYSRLAGLETQYF; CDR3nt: TGTGCCAGCAGTTACTCGCGGCTAGCGGGCCTGGAGACTCAGTACTTC
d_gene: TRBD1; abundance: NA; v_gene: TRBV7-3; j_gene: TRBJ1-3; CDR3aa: CASSASTGVGNTIYF; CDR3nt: TGTGCCAGCAGCGCCTCGACAGGGGTTGGAAACACCATATATTTT
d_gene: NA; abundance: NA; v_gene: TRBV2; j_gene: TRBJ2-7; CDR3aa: CASSDRGDEQYF; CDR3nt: TGTGCCAGCAGTGACAGGGGGGACGAGCAGTACTTC
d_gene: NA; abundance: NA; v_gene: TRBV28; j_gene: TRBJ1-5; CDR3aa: CASSLFGVPQPQHF; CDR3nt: TGTGCCAGCAGTTTATTCGGGGTCCCTCAGCCCCAGCATTTT
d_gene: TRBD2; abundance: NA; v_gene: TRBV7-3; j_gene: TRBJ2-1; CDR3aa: CASSPGLASDEQFF; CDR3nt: TGTGCCAGCAGCCCCGGACTAGCTAGCGATGAGCAGTTCTTC
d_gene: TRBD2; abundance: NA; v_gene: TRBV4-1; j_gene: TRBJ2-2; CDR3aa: CASSPGGGGGTGELFF; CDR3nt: TGCGCCAGCAGCCCTGGTGGGGGGGGAGGGACCGGGGAGCTGTTTTTT
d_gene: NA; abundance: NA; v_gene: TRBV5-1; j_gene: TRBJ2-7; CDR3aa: CASSSAELSSYEQYF; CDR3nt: TGCGCCAGCAGCTCAGCGGAGCTTTCCTCCTACGAGCAGTACTTC
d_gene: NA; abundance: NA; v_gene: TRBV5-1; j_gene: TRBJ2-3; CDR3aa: CASSPSTDTQYF; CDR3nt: TGCGCCAGCAGCCCGAGCACAGATACGCAGTATTTT
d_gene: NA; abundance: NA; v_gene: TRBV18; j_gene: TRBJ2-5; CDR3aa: CASSPPRSETQYF; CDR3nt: TGTGCCAGCTCACCACCCAGGTCTGAGACCCAGTACTTC
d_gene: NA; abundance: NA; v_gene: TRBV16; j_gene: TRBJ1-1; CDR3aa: CASSLGRAENTEAFF; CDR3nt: TGTGCCAGCAGTCTCGGGAGGGCAGAGAACACTGAAGCTTTCTTT
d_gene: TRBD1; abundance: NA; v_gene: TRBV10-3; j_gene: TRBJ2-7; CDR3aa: CAISGTGTYEQYF; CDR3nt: TGTGCCATCAGCGGGACAGGGACCTACGAGCAGTACTTC
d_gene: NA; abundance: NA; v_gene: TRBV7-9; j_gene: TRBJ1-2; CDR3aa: CASSLRGNYGYTF; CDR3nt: TGTGCCAGCAGCTTAAGGGGGAATTATGGCTACACCTTC
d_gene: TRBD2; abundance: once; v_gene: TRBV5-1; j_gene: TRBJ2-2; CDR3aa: CASSSTGTSGTGELFF; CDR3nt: TGCGCCAGCAGCTCCACCGGGACTAGTGGCACCGGGGAGCTGTTTTTT
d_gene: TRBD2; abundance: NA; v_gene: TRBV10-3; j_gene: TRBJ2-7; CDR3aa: CAITGTSGSYEQYF; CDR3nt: TGTGCCATCACCGGGACTAGCGGGAGCTACGAGCAGTACTTC
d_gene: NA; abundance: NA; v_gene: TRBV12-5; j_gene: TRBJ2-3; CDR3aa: CASGLERDTQYF; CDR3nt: TGTGCTAGTGGTTTGGAGCGAGATACGCAGTATTTT
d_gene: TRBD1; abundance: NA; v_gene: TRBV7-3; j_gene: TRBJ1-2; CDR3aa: CASSPTGQGEGYTF; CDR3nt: TGTGCCAGCAGCCCGACAGGACAGGGGGAAGGCTACACCTTC
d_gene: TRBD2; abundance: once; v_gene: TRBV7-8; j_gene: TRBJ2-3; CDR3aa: CASSSKLTGGADTQYF; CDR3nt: TGTGCCAGCAGCTCCAAGTTGACGGGGGGAGCAGATACGCAGTATTTT
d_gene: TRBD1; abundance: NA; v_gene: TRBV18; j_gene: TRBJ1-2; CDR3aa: CASSPIRGQGARYGYTF; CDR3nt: TGTGCCAGCTCCCCTATTCGGGGACAGGGGGCTCGGTATGGCTACACCTTC
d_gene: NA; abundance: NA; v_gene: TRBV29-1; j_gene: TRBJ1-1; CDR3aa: CSVEEFPRTMTRRTEAFF; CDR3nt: TGCAGCGTTGAAGAGTTCCCGCGGACTATGACGCGGAGGACTGAAGCTTTCTTT
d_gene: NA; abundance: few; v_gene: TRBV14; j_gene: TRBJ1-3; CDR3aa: CASSQEAFSGNTIYF; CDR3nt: TGTGCCAGCAGCCAAGAGGCCTTCTCTGGAAACACCATATATTTT
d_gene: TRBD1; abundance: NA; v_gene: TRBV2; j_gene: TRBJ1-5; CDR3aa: CASSLTGGPQHF; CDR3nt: TGTGCCAGCAGTCTGACAGGGGGGCCCCAGCATTTT
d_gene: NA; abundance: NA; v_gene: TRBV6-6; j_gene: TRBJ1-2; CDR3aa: CASSSTGAYGYTF; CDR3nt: TGTGCCAGCAGTTCGACAGGAGCCTATGGCTACACCTTC
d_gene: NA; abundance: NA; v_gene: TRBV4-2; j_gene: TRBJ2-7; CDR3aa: CASSRGGPREQYF; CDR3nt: TGTGCCAGCAGCCGTGGAGGTCCTCGCGAGCAGTACTTC
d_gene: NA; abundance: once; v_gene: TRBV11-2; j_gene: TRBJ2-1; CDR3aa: CASSWEGGAHNEQFF; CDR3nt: TGTGCCAGCAGCTGGGAAGGGGGGGCTCACAATGAGCAGTTCTTC
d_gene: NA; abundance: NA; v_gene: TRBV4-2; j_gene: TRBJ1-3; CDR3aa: CASSLPLQVSGNTIYF; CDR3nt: TGTGCCAGCAGCCTACCCTTACAGGTCTCTGGAAACACCATATATTTT
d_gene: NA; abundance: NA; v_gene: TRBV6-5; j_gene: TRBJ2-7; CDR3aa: CASSNRGSYEQYF; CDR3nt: TGTGCCAGCAGCAATCGCGGCTCCTACGAGCAGTACTTC
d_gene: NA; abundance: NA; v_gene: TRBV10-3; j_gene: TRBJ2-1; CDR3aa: CAISLPPGSSYNEQFF; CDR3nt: TGTGCCATCAGTCTTCCGCCCGGTAGCTCCTACAATGAGCAGTTCTTC
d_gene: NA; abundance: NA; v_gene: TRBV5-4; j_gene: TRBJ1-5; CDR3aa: CASSLGGGSNQPQHF; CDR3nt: TGTGCCAGCAGCTTGGGAGGAGGTAGCAATCAGCCCCAGCATTTT
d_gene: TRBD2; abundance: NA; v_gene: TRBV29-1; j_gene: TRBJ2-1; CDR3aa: CSGGAGESYNEQFF; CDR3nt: TGCAGCGGGGGAGCGGGAGAGAGCTACAATGAGCAGTTCTTC
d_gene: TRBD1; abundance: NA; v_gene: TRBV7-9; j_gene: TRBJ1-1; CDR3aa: CASSPLRRQGANTEAFF; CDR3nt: TGTGCCAGCAGCCCCCTTAGGCGGCAGGGGGCGAACACTGAAGCTTTCTTT
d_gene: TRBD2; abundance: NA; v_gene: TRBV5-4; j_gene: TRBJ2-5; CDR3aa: CASSLGLAGGFETQYF; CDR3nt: TGTGCCAGCAGCCTCGGACTAGCGGGGGGTTTCGAGACCCAGTACTTC